Shown below are 8 T cell receptor beta chains from a single sample sequenced in a study of cytomegalovirus exposure and HLA in healthy donors. Measured with immunoSEQ multiplex PCR; TCRdb has only the in-frame clones, and not every one. The sample consists of under 350,000 clones, roughly 85% of them appearing once. The sample comprised PBMCs. The receptors stem from a woman aged 18-29 years in good health and CMV-seronegative.

On this clone itself: Other DNA sequences from this sample encode an identical CDR3 as well. The V gene is TRBV9, the J gene TRBJ2-3, with 8 bases fitting TRBD2. With V trimmed by 0 bases and J by 3 bases, 3 bases remained unmatched. Germline V gene sequence: CDR1 SGDLS, CDR2 YYNGEE. The CDR3 spans 15 residues. The CDR3 nucleotides read TGTGCCAGCAGCGTAGCGAGCGGGGGAACAGATACGCAGTATTTT. As protein: CASSVASGGTDTQYF.

The rearrangement joins TRBV5-1 to TRBJ1-4; D unresolved. The length of the CDR3 is 14 residues. Germline assignment: CDR1 SGHRS and CDR2 YFSETQ. V lost 0 bases to trimming and J lost 8 bases, with 11 bases between them. The CDR3 region is CASSLGEAGEKLFF. The CDR3 DNA is TGCGCCAGCAGCTTGGGGGAGGCCGGGGAAAAACTGTTTTTT.

This chain joins TRBV7-2 and TRBJ1-1; TRBD1 agrees at 9 bases. The CDR3 spans 14 residues. Trimming removed 5 bases from V and 6 bases from J; junction bases left unmatched: 7. Germline V gene lookup returns CDR1 SGHTA and CDR2 FQGNSA. The CDR3 nucleotides read TGTGCCAGCAGCCTCACAGGGGGCGCGGCTGAAGCTTTCTTT. Translating gives CASSLTGGAAEAFF.

This clone was detected a few times. The chain uses TRBV29-1 and TRBJ1-2, with D possibly matching TRBD1 (5 bases). Between the trimmed V and J ends, which lost 0 bases and 4 bases, there was a span of 12 bases. This CDR3 spans 14 amino acids. The V gene's germline CDR1 is SQVTM and CDR2 ANQGSEA. CDR3 amino acids: CSVEEGLNRYGYTF. The CDR3 DNA is TGCAGCGTTGAAGAGGGACTGAACCGCTATGGCTACACCTTC.

This clone was seen more than once but under ten times. J is TRBJ2-2 and V is TRBV29-1; D may be TRBD1 (6 bases). V shed 6 bases and J shed 3 bases, with 8 bases lying between them. Germline V CDR1 and CDR2: SQVTM, ANQGSEA. The CDR3 has 12 residues. CDR3 protein: CSVGTHTGELFF. For the CDR3, the DNA is TGCAGCGTGGGGACACACACCGGGGAGCTGTTTTTT.

The V call is TRBV27, the J call TRBJ2-7, with D perhaps matching TRBD2 (6 bases). Germline CDR1 reads MNHEY; CDR2 reads SMNVEV (reference sequence). The V and J ends lost 11 bases and 0 bases respectively, with 11 bases between them. This CDR3 is 12 amino acids long. In nucleotides, the CDR3 is TGTGCCGCAGGAGGGTCCTCCTACGAGCAGTACTTC. Translation gives CAAGGSSYEQYF.

The rearrangement links TRBV6-5 to TRBJ1-3; maybe TRBD1 (6 bases). The V and J ends lost 4 bases and 4 bases respectively, with 14 bases between them. CDR3 length: 15 residues. CDR1 and CDR2 from the germline V gene are MNHEY and SVGAGI. Here the CDR3 DNA reads TGTGCCAGCAGTTTCCAGGGGCTACGGGGAAACACCATATATTTT. This codes for CASSFQGLRGNTIYF.

This clone has a handful of counts. In nucleotides, the CDR3 is TGTGCCAGTAGGGACTGGACTAGCGGGGGCCACGAGCAGTACTTC. Protein sequence: CASRDWTSGGHEQYF. This chain uses TRBV19 with TRBJ2-7; 13 bases agree with TRBD2. J was trimmed by 5 bases and V by 6 bases; bases with no gene match: 7. Germline CDR1 reads LNHDA; CDR2 reads SQIVND (reference sequence). CDR3 length: 15 residues.